The 9 T cell receptor beta chains presented below share a single source sample, sequenced in a study of cytomegalovirus exposure and HLA in healthy donors. Primers: 60 Vbeta forward and 13 Jbeta reverse. Libraries were prepared by immunoSEQ multiplex PCR; TCRdb keeps only in-frame clonotypes and omits some of them. The table includes about 110,000 clones, 60% to 85% detected once. The sample consisted of PBMCs. These receptors all come from a woman aged 25 to 39 in good health and CMV-seronegative.

The chain employs TRBV5-4 and TRBJ1-1, with a weak D call TRBD1 (5 bases). The CDR3 totals 12 residues. The ends were cut back, 0 bases at V and 10 bases at J, with 10 bases in the middle. The germline V gene has CDR1 SGHNT and CDR2 YYREEE (reference sequence). The CDR3 DNA reads as TGTGCCAGCAGCTTGGACAGGATCGCAGCTTTCTTT. Translating it yields CASSLDRIAAFF. Together with reference TRBV5-4 and TRBJ1-1, the CDR3 gives the full variable domain: ETGVTQSPTHLIKTRGQQVTLRCSSQSGHNTVSWYQQALGQGPQFIFQYYREEENGRGNFPPRFSGLQFPNYSSELNVNALELDDSALYLCASSLDRIAAFFGQGTRLTVV.

The chain is built from TRBV19 and TRBJ2-3; 11 bases are a match to TRBD2. The trim removed 7 bases at V and 3 bases at J, leaving 18 bases unmatched. The CDR3 loop spans 19 amino acids. Germline values: CDR1 LNHDA, CDR2 SQIVND (reference sequence). CDR3 sequence (DNA): TGTGCCAGTACGGAGCGGCTAGCGGGAGGCACCGGGGGTACAGATACGCAGTATTTT. Protein sequence: CASTERLAGGTGGTDTQYF.

This chain connects TRBV28 to TRBJ1-5; TRBD1 matches at 10 bases. The CDR3 has 15 residues. With 10 bases clipped from V and 2 bases from J, the junction kept 8 bases outside the gene matches. Germline lookup yields CDR1 MDHEN and CDR2 SYDVKM. CDR3 DNA: TGTGCCACTTCGACAGGGGGCGCAGGCAATCAGCCCCAGCATTTT. Translated: CATSTGGAGNQPQHF.

This chain joins TRBV7-3 and TRBJ2-2; D unresolved. CDR1 SGHTA and CDR2 FQGTGA come from the germline V gene. The CDR3 loop spans 13 amino acids. Trimming left V 5 bases short and J 0 bases short, with 4 bases between. The CDR3 coding sequence is TGTGCCAGCAGCGCGACGAACACCGGGGAGCTGTTTTTT. Amino acids: CASSATNTGELFF. Drawing the rest from reference TRBV7-3 and TRBJ2-2, the complete variable domain is GAGVSQTPSNKVTEKGKYVELRCDPISGHTALYWYRQSLGQGPEFLIYFQGTGAADDSGLPNDRFFAVRPEGSVSTLKIQRTERGDSAVYLCASSATNTGELFFGEGSRLTVL.

The rearrangement uses TRBV11-1 and TRBJ2-7, with 7 bases lining up with TRBD1. Germline CDR1 and CDR2: SGHAT and FQDESV (reference sequence). V trimming: 5 bases; J trimming: 3 bases; junction bases outside the gene matches: 7. The length of the CDR3 is 14 residues. The CDR3 sequence: CASSPDRRFYEQYF. The CDR3 DNA reads as TGTGCCAGCAGCCCGGACAGGCGATTCTACGAGCAGTACTTC.

V is TRBV18 and J is TRBJ2-5, with D possibly being TRBD1 (5 bases). The V and J ends lost 5 bases and 0 bases respectively, with 10 bases between them. This CDR3 has 14 residues. The germline V gene encodes CDR1 KGHSH and CDR2 LQKENI. As DNA, the CDR3 is TGTGCCAGCTCAACAGGCCTCTACCAAGAGACCCAGTACTTC. It specifies CASSTGLYQETQYF.

The V and J genes are TRBV4-2 and TRBJ1-4, with D possibly TRBD1 on 5 matching bases. CDR3 length: 15 amino acids. The germline CDR1 and CDR2 sequences are LGHNA and YNFKEQ. Trimming took off 5 bases at V and 3 bases at J, with 13 bases between the two ends. The CDR3 DNA follows: TGTGCCAGCAGCTCGAATCTCAGGGCTAATGAAAAACTGTTTTTT. It specifies CASSSNLRANEKLFF.

This chain connects TRBV5-1 to TRBJ1-6; tentatively, D is TRBD1 (6 bases). Trimming shortened V by 0 bases and J by 6 bases, and 22 bases separated the two germline ends. Germline assignment: CDR1 SGHRS and CDR2 YFSETQ. The CDR3 contains 19 residues. The CDR3 loop is CASSLAGGGGLHLNSPLHF. The CDR3 nucleotides read TGCGCCAGCAGCTTGGCTGGGGGCGGTGGCCTCCACCTTAATTCACCCCTCCACTTT.

This sequence joins TRBV6-5 and TRBJ1-1; a weak D match, TRBD1 (6 bases). Trimming shortened V by 2 bases and J by 3 bases, and 10 bases separated the two germline ends. The CDR3 extends over 14 amino acids. The V gene's germline CDR1 is MNHEY and CDR2 SVGAGI. The CDR3 is CASSYRPGDTEAFF. CDR3 DNA: TGTGCCAGCAGTTACCGGCCAGGGGACACTGAAGCTTTCTTT.